This T cell receptor (beta chain) was obtained from a study of PD-1 blockade in classical Hodgkin lymphoma. Per the germline V gene, CDR1 is MNHEY and CDR2 is SMNVEV (reference sequence). With 6 bases clipped from V and 5 bases from J, the junction kept 3 bases outside the gene matches. The CDR3 spans 12 residues. Documented time point: cycle 4 day 1 (C4D1), after less than seven weeks of nivolumab. In every patient, relapse followed autologous stem cell transplantation, while exposure to brentuximab vedotin differed. With respect to this clone: As yet, its antigen is unknown.

Method: immunoSEQ multiplex PCR; TCRdb's copy keeps in-frame clones and lacks some. The sample holds almost 95,000 clones; 83% are singletons and the top ten take over 15%. Findings and caveats of the study: Reports described newly diagnosed patients as having lower baseline TCR diversity than healthy donors. For complete responders, baseline diversity was comparable to that of newly diagnosed patients.

This material consisted of peripheral blood mononuclear cells (PBMCs), taken before the fourth cycle of nivolumab. This TCR came from a human donor with classical Hodgkin lymphoma. V is TRBV27 and J is TRBJ1-2; 7 bases agree with TRBD1. The CDR3 nucleotides are TGTGCCAGCAGCCCGACAGGGTATGGCTACACCTTC. This translates into CASSPTGYGYTF.